This TCR beta chain derives from a study of cytomegalovirus exposure and HLA in healthy donors. This CDR3 is built from 14 residues. CDR1 LNHDA and CDR2 SQIVND come from the germline V gene (reference sequence). Trimming cost V 3 bases and J 4 bases, with 12 bases left between them. 13 Jbeta primers and 60 Vbeta primers were used for the PCR. Sequencing was performed with immunoSEQ multiplex PCR; in TCRdb, only in-frame clones are kept and a portion is missing. The sample shows approximately 200,000 clones, about four fifths of them seen only once. The clonotype was recovered from a woman aged 25 to 39 in good health and CMV-seropositive. The chain is built from TRBV19 and TRBJ1-2, with D perhaps TRBD1 (6 bases). Material for sequencing was PBMCs. The CDR3 region has the DNA TGTGCCAGTAGTATGAATGGACAGCCCTATGGCTACACCTTC. It codes for CASSMNGQPYGYTF. The whole variable domain, remainder taken from reference TRBV19 and TRBJ1-2, is DGGITQSPKYLFRKEGQNVTLSCEQNLNHDAMYWYRQDPGQGLRLIYYSQIVNDFQKGDIAEGYSVSREKKESFPLTVTSAQKNPTAFYLCASSMNGQPYGYTFGSGTRLTVV.